This entry describes one TCR beta chain. It has no known antigen specificity. Qualities for individual bases were not recorded, and no much larger clone is one base off. CDR1 and CDR2 (SQVTM, ANQGSEA) derive from the germline V gene. Reading from cysteine to phenylalanine, the CDR3 counts 14 amino acids. Here the CDR3 DNA is all that survives: 42 bases in frame from base 1. At the junction V is shortened by 5 bases and J by 2 bases, with 13 bases in between. To sequence the TCRbeta CDR3 region, genomic DNA was isolated from the sorted cells. TCRbeta CDR3 regions were sequenced using the immunoSEQ Assay. TCRdb carries this immuneACCESS record with in-frame sequences only. Its versions omit some clonotypes, under half of them owing to an unresolved V gene in the studies checked, with the rest unexplained. This sample gives roughly 120,000 clones in total; around 90% of them show up just once. The ten largest clonotypes hold under 0.9% of the sample.

Patients with a history of autoimmune disease or receiving systemic immunosuppression were excluded from the trial. In every dose cohort, peripheral blood was drawn for TCR sequencing at baseline, cycle 4 day 1, and cycle 7 day 1. The samples were drawn from a first-in-human, open-label, multicenter phase I dose-escalation trial of ivuxolimab. Adults with locally advanced or metastatic melanoma, renal cell, hepatocellular, or head and neck squamous cell carcinoma were enrolled in the trial. Before TCR sequencing, CD4+ T cells and CD8+ T cells from peripheral blood were sorted into separate populations. This sample was taken from a study of OX40 agonist ivuxolimab in advanced cancers. Background for the entire study: Ivuxolimab was a fully human IgG2 agonistic monoclonal antibody targeting the costimulatory receptor OX40 (CD134). The point of sequencing TCRbeta in the periphery was to test whether ivuxolimab changed TCR sequence diversity and drove clonal T-cell expansion. Partial responses occurred in three dose-escalation patients, of whom one had hepatocellular carcinoma and two had cutaneous melanoma. The paper describes the monotherapy dose-escalation part (N of about 52 patients) of the phase I trial of ivuxolimab. Intravenous ivuxolimab was administered to patients every 2 weeks at six dose levels: 0.01, 0.1, 0.3, 1.5, 3 and 10 mg/kg. Among the 50 to 55 dose-escalation patients, approximately 20 had hepatocellular carcinoma, roughly 15 melanoma, 9 renal cell carcinoma and 9 head and neck cancer. Prior anti-PD-1, anti-PD-L1 or anti-CTLA-4 therapy was permitted, and 40% to 50% of dose-escalation patients had received checkpoint inhibitors. In the dose-escalation cohort, approximately 82% of patients were male, and the mean age was roughly 60 years with a range of roughly 23 to 79.

What the work shows at the level of the full study, not this receptor alone: The antigen specificity of the peripheral T cells that underwent clonal expansion was not determined. Partial responders in the 0.1-3.0 mg/kg groups had among the lowest normalized peripheral clonal expansion, especially among CD8+ T cells. At doses of 0.1 to 3.0 mg/kg, clonal expansion of both CD4+ and CD8+ T cells in blood was seen between baseline and week 6. Low levels of normalized T-cell clonal expansion were also seen in some patients who did not respond. On average, CD8+ T cells showed more expanded clones than CD4+ T cells after ivuxolimab.

The source material was CD4+ or CD8+ T cells sorted from blood, sampled in a trial of the OX40 agonist ivuxolimab. The V gene is TRBV29-1 and the J gene is TRBJ2-1; the D gene is possibly TRBD1 or TRBD2, each agreeing over 5 bases. The clonotype was recovered from an adult with an advanced solid tumor such as melanoma, head and neck, liver or kidney cancer. The CDR3 here reads CSVLSGATYNEQFF. The DNA sequence is TGCAGCGTTCTTTCCGGGGCCACCTACAATGAGCAGTTCTTC.